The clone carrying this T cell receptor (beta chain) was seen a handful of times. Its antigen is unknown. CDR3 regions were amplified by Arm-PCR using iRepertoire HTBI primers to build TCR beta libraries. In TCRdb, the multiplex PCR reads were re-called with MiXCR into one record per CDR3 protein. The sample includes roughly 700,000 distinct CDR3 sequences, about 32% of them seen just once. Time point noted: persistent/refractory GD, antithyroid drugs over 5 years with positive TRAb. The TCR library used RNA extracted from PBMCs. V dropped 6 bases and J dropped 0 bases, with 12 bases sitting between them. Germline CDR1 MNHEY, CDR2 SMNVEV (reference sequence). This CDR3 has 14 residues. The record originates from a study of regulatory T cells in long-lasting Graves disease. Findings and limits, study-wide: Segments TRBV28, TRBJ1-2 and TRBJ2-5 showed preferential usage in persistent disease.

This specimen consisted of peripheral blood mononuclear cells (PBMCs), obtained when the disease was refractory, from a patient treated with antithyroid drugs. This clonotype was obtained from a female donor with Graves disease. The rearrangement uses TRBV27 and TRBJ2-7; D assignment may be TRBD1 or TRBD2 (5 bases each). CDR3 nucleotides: TGTGCCAGCAGGTGGGACCGGAGCTCCTACGAGCAGTACTTC. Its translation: CASRWDRSSYEQYF.